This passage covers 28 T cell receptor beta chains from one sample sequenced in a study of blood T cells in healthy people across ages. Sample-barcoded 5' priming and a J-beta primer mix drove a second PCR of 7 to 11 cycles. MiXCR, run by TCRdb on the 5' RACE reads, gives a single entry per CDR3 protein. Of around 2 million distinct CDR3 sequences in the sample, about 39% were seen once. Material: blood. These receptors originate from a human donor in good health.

CDR3 in amino acids: CSIVPPGQRTDTQYF. The DNA of the CDR3 is TGCAGCATTGTACCACCGGGACAGCGCACAGATACGCAGTATTTT. The chain links TRBV29-1 to TRBJ2-3; 7 nucleotides agree with TRBD1. CDR1 is SQVTM and CDR2 is ANQGSEA in the germline V gene. Trimming cost V 8 bases and J 1 base; bases outside gene matches: 12. This CDR3 spans 15 amino acids.

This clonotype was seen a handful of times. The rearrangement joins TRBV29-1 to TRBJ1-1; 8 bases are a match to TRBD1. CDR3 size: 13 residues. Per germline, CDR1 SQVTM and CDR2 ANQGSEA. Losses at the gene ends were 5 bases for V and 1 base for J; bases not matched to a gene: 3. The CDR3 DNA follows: TGCAGCGTTCACCAGGGGGCGAACACTGAAGCTTTCTTT. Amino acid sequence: CSVHQGANTEAFF.

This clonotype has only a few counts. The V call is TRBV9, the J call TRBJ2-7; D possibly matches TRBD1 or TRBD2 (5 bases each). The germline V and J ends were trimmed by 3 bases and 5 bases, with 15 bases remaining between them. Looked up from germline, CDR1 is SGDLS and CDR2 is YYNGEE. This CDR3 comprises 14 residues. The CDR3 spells CASSGPGPLNEQYF. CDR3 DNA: TGTGCCAGCAGCGGACCGGGACCCCTGAACGAGCAGTACTTC.

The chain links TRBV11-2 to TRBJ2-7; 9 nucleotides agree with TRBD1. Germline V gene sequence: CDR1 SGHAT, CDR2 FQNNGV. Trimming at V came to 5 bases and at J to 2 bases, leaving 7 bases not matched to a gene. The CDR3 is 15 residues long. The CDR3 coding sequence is TGTGCCAGCAGCCCAGTGGGACAGGGACCCTACGAGCAGTACTTC. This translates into CASSPVGQGPYEQYF.

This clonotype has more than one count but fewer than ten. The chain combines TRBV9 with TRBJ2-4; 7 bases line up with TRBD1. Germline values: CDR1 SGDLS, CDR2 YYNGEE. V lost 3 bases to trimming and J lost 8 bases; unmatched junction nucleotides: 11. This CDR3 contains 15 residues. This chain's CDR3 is CASSATQTGRDIQYF. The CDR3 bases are TGTGCCAGCAGCGCAACCCAGACAGGGCGGGACATTCAGTACTTC. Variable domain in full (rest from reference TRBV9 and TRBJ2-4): DSGVTQTPKHLITATGQRVTLRCSPRSGDLSVYWYQQSLDQGLQFLIQYYNGEERAKGNILERFSAQQFPDLHSELNLSSLELGDSALYFCASSATQTGRDIQYFGAGTRLSVL.

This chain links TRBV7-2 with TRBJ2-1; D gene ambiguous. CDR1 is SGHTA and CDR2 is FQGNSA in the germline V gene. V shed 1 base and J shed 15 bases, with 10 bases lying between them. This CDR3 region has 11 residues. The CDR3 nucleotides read TGTGCCAGCAGCTTAGGACTGGCCTCGTTCTTC. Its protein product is CASSLGLASFF.

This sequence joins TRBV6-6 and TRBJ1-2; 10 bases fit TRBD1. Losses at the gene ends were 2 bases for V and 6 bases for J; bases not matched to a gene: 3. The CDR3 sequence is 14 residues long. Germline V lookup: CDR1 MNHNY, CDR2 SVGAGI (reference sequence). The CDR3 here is CASSYGGQGDGYTF. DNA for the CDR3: TGTGCCAGCAGTTACGGCGGACAGGGGGATGGCTACACCTTC.

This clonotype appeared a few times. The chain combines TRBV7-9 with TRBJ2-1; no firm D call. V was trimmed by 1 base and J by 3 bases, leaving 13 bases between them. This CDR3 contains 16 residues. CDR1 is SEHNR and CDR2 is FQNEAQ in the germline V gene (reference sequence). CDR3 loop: CASSLEFRTRYNEQFF. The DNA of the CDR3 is TGTGCCAGCAGCTTAGAGTTCCGTACCCGCTACAATGAGCAGTTCTTC.

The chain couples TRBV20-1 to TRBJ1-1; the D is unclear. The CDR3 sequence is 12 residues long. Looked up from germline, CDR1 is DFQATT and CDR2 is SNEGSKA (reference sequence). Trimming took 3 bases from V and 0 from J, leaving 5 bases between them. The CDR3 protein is CSASQVNTEAFF. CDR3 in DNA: TGCAGTGCTAGTCAGGTGAACACTGAAGCTTTCTTT.

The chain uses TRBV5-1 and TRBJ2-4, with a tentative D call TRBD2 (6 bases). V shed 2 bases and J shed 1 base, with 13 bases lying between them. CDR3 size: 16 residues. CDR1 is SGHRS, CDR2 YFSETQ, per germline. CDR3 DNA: TGCGCCAGCAGCTTTTTTGGGGGGACGGCCAAAAACATTCAGTACTTC. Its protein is CASSFFGGTAKNIQYF. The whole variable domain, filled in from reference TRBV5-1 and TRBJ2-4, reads KAGVTQTPRYLIKTRGQQVTLSCSPISGHRSVSWYQQTPGQGLQFLFEYFSETQRNKGNFPGRFSGRQFSNSRSEMNVSTLELGDSALYLCASSFFGGTAKNIQYFGAGTRLSVL.

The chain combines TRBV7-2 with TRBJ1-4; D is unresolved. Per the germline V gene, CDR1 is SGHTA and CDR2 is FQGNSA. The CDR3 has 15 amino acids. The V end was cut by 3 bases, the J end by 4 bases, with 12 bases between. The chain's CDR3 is CASSFGRDFNEKLFF. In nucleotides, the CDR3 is TGTGCCAGCAGCTTCGGACGGGATTTTAATGAAAAACTGTTTTTT.

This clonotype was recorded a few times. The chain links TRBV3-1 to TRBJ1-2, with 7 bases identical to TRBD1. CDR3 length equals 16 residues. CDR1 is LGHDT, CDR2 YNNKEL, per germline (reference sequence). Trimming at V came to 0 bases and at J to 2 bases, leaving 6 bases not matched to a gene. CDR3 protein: CASSQESGGVNYGYTF. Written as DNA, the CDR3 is TGTGCCAGCAGCCAAGAATCAGGGGGAGTAAACTATGGCTACACCTTC.

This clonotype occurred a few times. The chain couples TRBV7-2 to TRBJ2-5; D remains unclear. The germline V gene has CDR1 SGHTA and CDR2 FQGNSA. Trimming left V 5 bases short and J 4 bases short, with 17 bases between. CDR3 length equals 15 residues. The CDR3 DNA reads TGTGCCAGCAGCCCCACGACTGGTAGGAGAGAGACCCAGTACTTC. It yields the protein CASSPTTGRRETQYF.

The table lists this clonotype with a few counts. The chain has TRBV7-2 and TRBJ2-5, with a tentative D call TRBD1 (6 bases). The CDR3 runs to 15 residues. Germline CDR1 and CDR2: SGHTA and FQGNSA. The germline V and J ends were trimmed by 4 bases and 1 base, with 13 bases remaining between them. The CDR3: CASSSQEGVQETQYF. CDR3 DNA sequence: TGTGCCAGCAGCTCTCAAGAGGGGGTCCAAGAGACCCAGTACTTC.

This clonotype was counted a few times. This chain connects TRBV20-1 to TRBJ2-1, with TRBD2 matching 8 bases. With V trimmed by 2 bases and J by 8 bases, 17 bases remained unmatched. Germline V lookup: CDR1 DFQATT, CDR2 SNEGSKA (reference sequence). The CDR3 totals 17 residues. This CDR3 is CSARSPGLGTDVDEQFF. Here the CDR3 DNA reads TGCAGTGCTAGATCCCCGGGACTAGGAACGGACGTCGATGAGCAGTTCTTC.

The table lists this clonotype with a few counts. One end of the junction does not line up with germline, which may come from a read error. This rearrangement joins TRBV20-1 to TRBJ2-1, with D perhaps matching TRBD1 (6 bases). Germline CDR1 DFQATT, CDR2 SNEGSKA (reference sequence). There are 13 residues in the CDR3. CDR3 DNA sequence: TGCAGTGCTAATCCAGGGGTTTACAGTGAGCAGTTCTTC. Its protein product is CSANPGVYSEQFF.

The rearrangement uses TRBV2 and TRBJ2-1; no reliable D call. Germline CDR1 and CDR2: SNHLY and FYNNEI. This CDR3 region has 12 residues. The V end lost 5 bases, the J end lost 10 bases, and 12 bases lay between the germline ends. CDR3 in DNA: TGTGCCAGCAGTTTTCGACTGGAGGAGCAGTTCTTC. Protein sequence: CASSFRLEEQFF.

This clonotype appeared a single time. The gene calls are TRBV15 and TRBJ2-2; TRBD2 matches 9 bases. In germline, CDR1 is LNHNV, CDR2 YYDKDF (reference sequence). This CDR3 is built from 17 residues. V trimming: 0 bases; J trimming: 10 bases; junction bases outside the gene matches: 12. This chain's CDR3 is CATSREGISGGHEELFF. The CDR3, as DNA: TGTGCCACCAGCAGAGAGGGCATCAGCGGGGGGCATGAGGAGCTGTTTTTT.

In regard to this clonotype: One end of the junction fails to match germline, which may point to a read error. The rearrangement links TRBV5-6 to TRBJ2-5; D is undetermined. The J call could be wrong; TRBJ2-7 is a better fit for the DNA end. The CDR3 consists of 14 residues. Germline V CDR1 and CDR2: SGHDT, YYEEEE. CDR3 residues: CASSLGQRSCEQYF. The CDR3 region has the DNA TGTGCCAGCAGCTTGGGGCAGCGTTCCTGCGAGCAGTACTTC.

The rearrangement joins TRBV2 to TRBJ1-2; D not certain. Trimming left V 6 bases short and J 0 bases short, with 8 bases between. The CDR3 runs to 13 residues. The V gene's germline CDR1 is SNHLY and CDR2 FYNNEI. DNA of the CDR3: TGTGCCAGCAGAGAGAAAGCTAACTATGGCTACACCTTC. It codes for CASREKANYGYTF.

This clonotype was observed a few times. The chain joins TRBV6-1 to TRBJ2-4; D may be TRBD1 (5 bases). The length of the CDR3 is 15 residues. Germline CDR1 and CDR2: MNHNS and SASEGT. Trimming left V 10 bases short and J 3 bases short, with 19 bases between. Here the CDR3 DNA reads TGTGCCACCCGTGGAGACCAGGGCGGCAAAAACATTCAGTACTTC. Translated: CATRGDQGGKNIQYF.

The CDR3, as DNA: TGCAGTGCCCCGTTGGGCACAGATACGCAGTATTTT. Its translation is CSAPLGTDTQYF. The chain has TRBV20-1 and TRBJ2-3; no firm D call. Trimming pared 6 bases from V and 1 base from J, leaving 8 bases between. The CDR3 consists of 12 residues. Per germline, CDR1 DFQATT and CDR2 SNEGSKA (reference sequence).

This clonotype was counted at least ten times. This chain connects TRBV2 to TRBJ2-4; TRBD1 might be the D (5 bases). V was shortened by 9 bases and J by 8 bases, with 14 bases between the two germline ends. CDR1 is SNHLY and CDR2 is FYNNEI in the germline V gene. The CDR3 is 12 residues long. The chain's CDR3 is CASKYQGDIQYF. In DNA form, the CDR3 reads TGTGCCAGTAAATACCAAGGGGACATTCAGTACTTC.

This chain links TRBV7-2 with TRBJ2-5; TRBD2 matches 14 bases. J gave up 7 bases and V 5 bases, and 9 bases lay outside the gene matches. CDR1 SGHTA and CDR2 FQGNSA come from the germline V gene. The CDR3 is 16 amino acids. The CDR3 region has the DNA TGTGCCAGCAGCCACGGACTAGCGGGGGGTGATAGGACCCAGTACTTC. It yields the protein CASSHGLAGGDRTQYF.

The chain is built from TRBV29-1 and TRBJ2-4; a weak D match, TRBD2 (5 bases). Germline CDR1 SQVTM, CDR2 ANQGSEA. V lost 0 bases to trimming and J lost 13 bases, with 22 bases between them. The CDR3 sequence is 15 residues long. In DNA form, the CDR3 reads TGCAGCGTTGAAGATTCCGGACTCATCACCAATGAGCAGTACTTC. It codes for CSVEDSGLITNEQYF.

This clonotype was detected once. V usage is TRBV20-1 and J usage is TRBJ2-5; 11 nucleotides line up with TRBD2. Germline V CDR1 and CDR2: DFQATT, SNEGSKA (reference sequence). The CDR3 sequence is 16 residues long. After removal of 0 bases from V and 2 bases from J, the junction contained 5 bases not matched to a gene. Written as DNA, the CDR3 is TGCAGTGCTAGAGAAAATCTAGCGGGGGGACAAGAGACCCAGTACTTC. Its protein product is CSARENLAGGQETQYF.

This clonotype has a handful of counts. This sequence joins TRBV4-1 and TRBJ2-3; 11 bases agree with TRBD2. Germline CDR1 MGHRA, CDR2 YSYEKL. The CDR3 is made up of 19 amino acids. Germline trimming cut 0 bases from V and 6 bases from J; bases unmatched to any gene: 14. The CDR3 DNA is TGCGCCAGCAGCCAAGATAGGAGGGCTAGCGGGGGGCCGAAGGATACGCAGTATTTT. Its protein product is CASSQDRRASGGPKDTQYF.

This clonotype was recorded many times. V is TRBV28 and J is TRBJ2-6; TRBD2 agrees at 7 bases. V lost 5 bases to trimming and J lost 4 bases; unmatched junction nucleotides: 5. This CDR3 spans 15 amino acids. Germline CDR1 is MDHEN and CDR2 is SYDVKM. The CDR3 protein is CASSPLSGGANVLTF. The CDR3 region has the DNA TGTGCCAGCAGTCCCCTTAGCGGGGGGGCCAACGTCCTGACTTTC.